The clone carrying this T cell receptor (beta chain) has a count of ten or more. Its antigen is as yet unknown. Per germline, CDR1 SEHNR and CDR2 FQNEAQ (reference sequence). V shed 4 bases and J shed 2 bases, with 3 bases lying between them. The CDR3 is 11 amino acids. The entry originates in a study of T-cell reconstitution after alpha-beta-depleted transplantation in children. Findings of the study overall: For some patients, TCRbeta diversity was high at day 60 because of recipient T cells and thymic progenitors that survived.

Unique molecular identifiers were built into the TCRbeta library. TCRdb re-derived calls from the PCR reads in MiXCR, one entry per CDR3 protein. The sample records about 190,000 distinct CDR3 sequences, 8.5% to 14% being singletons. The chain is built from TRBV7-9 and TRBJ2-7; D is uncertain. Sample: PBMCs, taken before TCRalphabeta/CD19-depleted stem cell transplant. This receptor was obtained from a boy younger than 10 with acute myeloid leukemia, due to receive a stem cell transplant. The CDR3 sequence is CASSSTYEQYF. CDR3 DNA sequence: TGTGCCAGCAGCTCTACCTACGAGCAGTACTTC.